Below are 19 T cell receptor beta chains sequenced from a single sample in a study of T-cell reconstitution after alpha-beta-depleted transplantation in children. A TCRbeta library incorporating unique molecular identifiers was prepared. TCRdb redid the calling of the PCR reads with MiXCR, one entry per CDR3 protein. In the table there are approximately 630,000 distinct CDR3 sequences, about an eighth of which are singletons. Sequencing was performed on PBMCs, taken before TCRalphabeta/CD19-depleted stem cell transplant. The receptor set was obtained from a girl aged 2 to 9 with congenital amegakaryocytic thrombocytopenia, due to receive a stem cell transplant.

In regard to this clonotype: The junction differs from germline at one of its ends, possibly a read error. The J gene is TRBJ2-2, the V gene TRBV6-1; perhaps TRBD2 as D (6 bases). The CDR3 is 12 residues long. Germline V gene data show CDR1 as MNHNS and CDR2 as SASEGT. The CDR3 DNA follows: TGTGCCGGGCTAAGAGGGGCCGGGGGGCTGTTTTTT. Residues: CAGLRGAGGLFF.

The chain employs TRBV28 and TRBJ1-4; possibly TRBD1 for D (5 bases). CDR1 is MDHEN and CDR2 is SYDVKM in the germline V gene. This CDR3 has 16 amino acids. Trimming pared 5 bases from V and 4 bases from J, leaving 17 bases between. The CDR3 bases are TGTGCCAGCAGTCCTACACCGGGACTGAGTAATGAAAAACTGTTTTTT. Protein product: CASSPTPGLSNEKLFF.

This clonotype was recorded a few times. The DNA of the CDR3 is TGTGCCATCGCGTCGCCGACAGGGGTTGATGGAAACATTCAGTACTTC. Translation: CAIASPTGVDGNIQYF. The V and J genes are TRBV10-3 and TRBJ2-4, with 8 bases that match TRBD1. CDR3 length equals 16 residues. Germline V lookup: CDR1 ENHRY, CDR2 SYGVKD. Losses at the gene ends were 8 bases for V and 6 bases for J; bases not matched to a gene: 15.

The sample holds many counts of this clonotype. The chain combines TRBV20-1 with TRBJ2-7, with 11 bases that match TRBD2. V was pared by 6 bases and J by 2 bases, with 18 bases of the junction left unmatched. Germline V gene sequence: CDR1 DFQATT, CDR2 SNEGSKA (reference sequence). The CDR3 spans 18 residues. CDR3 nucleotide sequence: TGCAGTGCCGCAAAATTTCGACTAGCGGGACTGATTACCTACGAGCAGTACTTC. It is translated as CSAAKFRLAGLITYEQYF.

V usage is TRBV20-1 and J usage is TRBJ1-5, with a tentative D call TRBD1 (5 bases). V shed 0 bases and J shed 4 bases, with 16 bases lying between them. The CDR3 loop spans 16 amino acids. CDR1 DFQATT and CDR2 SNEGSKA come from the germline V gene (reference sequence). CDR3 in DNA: TGCAGTGCTAGAGATGCTCGGGACGGTCTGAATCAGCCCCAGCATTTT. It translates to CSARDARDGLNQPQHF.

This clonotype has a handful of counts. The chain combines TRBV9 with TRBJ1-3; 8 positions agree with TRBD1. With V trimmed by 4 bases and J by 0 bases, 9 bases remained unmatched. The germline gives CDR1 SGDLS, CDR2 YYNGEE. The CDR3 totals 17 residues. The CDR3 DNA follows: TGTGCCAGCAGCCCCCCGGGACAGGTCCCCTCTGGAAACACCATATATTTT. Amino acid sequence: CASSPPGQVPSGNTIYF.

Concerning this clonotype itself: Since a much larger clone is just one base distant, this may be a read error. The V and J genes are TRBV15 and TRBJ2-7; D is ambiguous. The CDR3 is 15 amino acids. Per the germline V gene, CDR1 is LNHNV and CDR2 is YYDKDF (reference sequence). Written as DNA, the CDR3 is TGTGCCACCAGCAGTAGGGTTCTGTCTACCTACGAGCAGTGCTTC. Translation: CATSSRVLSTYEQCF.

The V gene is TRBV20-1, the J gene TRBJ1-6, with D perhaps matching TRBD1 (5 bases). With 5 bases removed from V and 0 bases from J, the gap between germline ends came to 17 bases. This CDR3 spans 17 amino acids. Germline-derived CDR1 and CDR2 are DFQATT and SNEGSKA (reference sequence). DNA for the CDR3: TGCAGTGCTCCCACCGGGCCAGGGAGCTCCTATAATTCACCCCTCCACTTT. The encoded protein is CSAPTGPGSSYNSPLHF.

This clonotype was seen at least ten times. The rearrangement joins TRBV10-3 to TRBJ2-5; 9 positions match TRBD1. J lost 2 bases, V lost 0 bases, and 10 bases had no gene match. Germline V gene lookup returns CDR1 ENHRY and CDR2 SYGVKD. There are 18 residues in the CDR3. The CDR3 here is CAISESGPGQGHQETQYF. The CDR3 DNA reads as TGTGCCATCAGTGAGTCTGGTCCGGGACAGGGCCATCAAGAGACCCAGTACTTC.

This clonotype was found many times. The DNA of the CDR3 is TGTGCCAGCAGCCCCCGGACAGGGCTTTTCAACTATGGCTACACCTTC. This sequence encodes CASSPRTGLFNYGYTF. The V gene is TRBV7-2, the J gene TRBJ1-2; 8 bases line up with TRBD1. The CDR3 runs to 16 residues. The germline CDR1 and CDR2 sequences are SGHTA and FQGNSA. The V gene end was trimmed by 5 bases and the J gene end by 2 bases; junction bases not matched to a gene: 10. Drawing the rest from reference TRBV7-2 and TRBJ1-2, the complete variable domain is GAGVSQSPSNKVTEKGKDVELRCDPISGHTALYWYRQSLGQGLEFLIYFQGNSAPDKSGLPSDRFSAERTGGSVSTLTIQRTQQEDSAVYLCASSPRTGLFNYGYTFGSGTRLTVV.

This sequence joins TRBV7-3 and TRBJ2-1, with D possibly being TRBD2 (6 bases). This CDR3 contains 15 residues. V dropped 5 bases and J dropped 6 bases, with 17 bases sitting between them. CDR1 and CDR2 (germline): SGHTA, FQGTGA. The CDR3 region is CASSPKGGVANEQFF. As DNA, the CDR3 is TGTGCCAGCAGCCCCAAAGGAGGGGTTGCCAATGAGCAGTTCTTC.

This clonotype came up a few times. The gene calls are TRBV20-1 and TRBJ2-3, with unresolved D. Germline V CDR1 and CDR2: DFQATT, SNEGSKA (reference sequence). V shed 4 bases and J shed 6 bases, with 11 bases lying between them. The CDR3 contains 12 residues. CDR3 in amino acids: CSATPQSDTQYF. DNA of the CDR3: TGCAGTGCTACCCCGCAATCGGATACGCAGTATTTT.

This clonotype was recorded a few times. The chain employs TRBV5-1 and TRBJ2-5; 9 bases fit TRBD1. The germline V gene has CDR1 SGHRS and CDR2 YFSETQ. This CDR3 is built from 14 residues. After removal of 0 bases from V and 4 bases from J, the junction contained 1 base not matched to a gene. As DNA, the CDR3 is TGCGCCAGCAGCTTGGTGGACAGGGGAGAGACCCAGTACTTC. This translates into CASSLVDRGETQYF.

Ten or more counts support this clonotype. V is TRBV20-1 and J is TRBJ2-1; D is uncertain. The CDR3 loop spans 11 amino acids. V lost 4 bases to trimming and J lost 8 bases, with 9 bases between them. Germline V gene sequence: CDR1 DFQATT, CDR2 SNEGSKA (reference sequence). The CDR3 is CSATLGDEQFF. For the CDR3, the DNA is TGCAGTGCTACCCTGGGCGATGAGCAGTTCTTC.

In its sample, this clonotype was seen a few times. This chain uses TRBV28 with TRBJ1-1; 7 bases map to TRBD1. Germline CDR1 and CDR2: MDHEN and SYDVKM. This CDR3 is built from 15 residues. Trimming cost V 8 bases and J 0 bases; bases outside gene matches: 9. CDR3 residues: CASGLHGTVNTEAFF. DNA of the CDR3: TGTGCCAGCGGCCTACACGGGACAGTGAACACTGAAGCTTTCTTT.

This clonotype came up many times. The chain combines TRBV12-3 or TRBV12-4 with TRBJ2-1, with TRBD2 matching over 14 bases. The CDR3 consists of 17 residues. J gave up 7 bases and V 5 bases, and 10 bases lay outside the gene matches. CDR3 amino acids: CASSPGLAGGEGNEQFF. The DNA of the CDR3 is TGTGCCAGCAGTCCCGGACTAGCGGGAGGTGAGGGAAATGAGCAGTTCTTC.

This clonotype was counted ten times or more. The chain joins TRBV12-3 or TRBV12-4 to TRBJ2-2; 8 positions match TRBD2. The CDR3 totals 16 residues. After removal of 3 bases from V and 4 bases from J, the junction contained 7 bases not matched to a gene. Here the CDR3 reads CASSFPAGGGTGELFF. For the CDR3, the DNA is TGTGCCAGCAGTTTTCCGGCGGGAGGAGGCACCGGGGAGCTGTTTTTT.

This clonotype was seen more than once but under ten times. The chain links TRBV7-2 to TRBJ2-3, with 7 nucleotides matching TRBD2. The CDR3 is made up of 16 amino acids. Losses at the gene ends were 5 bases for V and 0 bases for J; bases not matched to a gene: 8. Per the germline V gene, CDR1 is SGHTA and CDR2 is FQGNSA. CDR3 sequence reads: CASSGGTTPSTDTQYF. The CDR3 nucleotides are TGTGCCAGCAGCGGGGGGACTACCCCGAGCACAGATACGCAGTATTTT.

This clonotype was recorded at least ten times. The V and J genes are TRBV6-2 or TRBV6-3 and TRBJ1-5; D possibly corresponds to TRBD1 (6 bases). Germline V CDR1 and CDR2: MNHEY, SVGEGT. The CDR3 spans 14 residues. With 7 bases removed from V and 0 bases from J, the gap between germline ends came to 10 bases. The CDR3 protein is CASTGAYSNQPQHF. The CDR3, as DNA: TGTGCCAGCACGGGGGCGTATAGCAATCAGCCCCAGCATTTT.